This is a list of T cell receptor beta chains from one sample in a study of T cell responses to AZD1222 COVID-19 vaccine. Produced via immunoSEQ multiplex PCR; TCRdb's table is partial and in-frame only. The table has around 180,000 clones, 92% seen once. The sample in question was peripheral blood, obtained on day 0 of AZD1222 vaccination. The receptor source for this set is an adult in good health. The CDR3 runs from the conserved cysteine through the conserved F or W. The D gene is left open where the match is weak. The size entry is marked missing in some rows and otherwise reads once, few, many or a size class.

clone size	V gene	J gene	D gene	CDR3 DNA	CDR3 protein
NA	TRBV5-6	TRBJ1-2	NA	TGTGCCAGCAGCTTGGCCGGACCGGGCTATGGCTACACCTTC	CASSLAGPGYGYTF
NA	TRBV3-1/TRBV3-2	TRBJ2-1	TRBD2	TGTGCCAGCAGCCACCCCGGGGAGGTCCTAGCGGGAGGCTCCTACAATGAGCAGTTCTTC	CASSHPGEVLAGGSYNEQFF
NA	TRBV19	TRBJ1-1	TRBD1	TGTGCCAGTACCACACAGGGGGCGGGCACTGAAGCTTTCTTT	CASTTQGAGTEAFF
NA	TRBV12-3/TRBV12-4	TRBJ1-2	NA	TGTGCCAGCAGCCCCCAGGTCTATGGCTACACCTTC	CASSPQVYGYTF
few	TRBV5-5	TRBJ2-1	NA	TGTGCCAGCAGCTTGGAACGGGGTGAGCAGTTCTTC	CASSLERGEQFF
NA	TRBV7-2	TRBJ1-5	NA	TGTGCCAGCAGCTTAGTGGCCAGGAGTAATCAGCCCCAGCATTTT	CASSLVARSNQPQHF
once	TRBV5-1	TRBJ1-3	NA	TGCGCCAGCAGCTCCTGGACTGGGAACACCATATATTTT	CASSSWTGNTIYF
once	TRBV27	TRBJ1-2	TRBD1	TGTGCCAGCAGTAGAGGGACAGACCCACTGGGAGGCTACACCTTC	CASSRGTDPLGGYTF
NA	TRBV24-1	TRBJ1-1	NA	TGTGCCACCAGTGATCCTACAGGGCGGGTAGCTTTCTTT	CATSDPTGRVAFF
NA	TRBV11-3	TRBJ1-1	NA	TGTGCCAGCAGCTTCGGACCGGAGTCGACTGAAGCTTTCTTT	CASSFGPESTEAFF
once	TRBV18	TRBJ2-1	TRBD2	TGTGCCAGCTCCCAGACTAGCGCTTTAGGCCCAGGGCAGTTCTTC	CASSQTSALGPGQFF
NA	TRBV3-1/TRBV3-2	TRBJ1-5	TRBD1	TGTGCCAGCAGCCAGGGGACAGGGCGCCAGCCCCAGCATTTT	CASSQGTGRQPQHF
NA	TRBV28	TRBJ2-2	NA	TGTGCCAGCAGCTCACGGAGAGGGAACACCGGGGAGCTGTTTTTT	CASSSRRGNTGELFF
NA	TRBV5-8	TRBJ2-7	NA	TGTGCCAGCACAGGGCAAACCTACGAGCAGTACTTC	CASTGQTYEQYF
NA	TRBV9	TRBJ2-3	TRBD2	TGTGCCAGCAGCCCCCCCAGCGGGGGTATGATGAATACGCAGTATTTT	CASSPPSGGMMNTQYF
NA	TRBV6-5	TRBJ2-4	NA	TGTGCCAGCAGTTACGGGGCCGGGACCAAAAACATTCAGTACTTC	CASSYGAGTKNIQYF
NA	TRBV4-3	TRBJ1-4	NA	TGCGCCAGCAGCCAAGGGGGTGGAGGGCTTGAAAAACTGTTTTTT	CASSQGGGGLEKLFF
once	TRBV5-1	TRBJ2-1	NA	TGCGCCAGCAGCTCCCAGAGTAGGGTGGCTATGAAGGAGCAGTTCTTC	CASSSQSRVAMKEQFF
NA	TRBV10-3	TRBJ2-7	NA	TGTGCCATCAGCGGAGGCAGGGAAGCTGACGAGCAGTACTTC	CAISGGREADEQYF
NA	TRBV12-3/TRBV12-4	TRBJ2-4	TRBD2	TGTGCCAGCAGTTTAGCCGGGAGGAACATTCAGTACTTC	CASSLAGRNIQYF
few	TRBV5-1	TRBJ1-1	NA	TGCGCCAGCAGCTTGCAGGATCGAAACACTGAAGCTTTCTTT	CASSLQDRNTEAFF
once	TRBV6-4	TRBJ2-1	TRBD2	TGTGCCAGCAGTCGCGGGGGCTCCTACAATGAGCAGTTCTTC	CASSRGGSYNEQFF
NA	TRBV18	TRBJ2-7	TRBD2	TGTGCCAGCTCACCTCGACTAGCGGGAGGGCCTCTGTACGAGCAGTACTTC	CASSPRLAGGPLYEQYF
NA	TRBV5-1	TRBJ2-3	TRBD2	TGCGCCAGCAGATGGCTAGCGGGAGAGATGGCGCAGTATTTT	CASRWLAGEMAQYF
NA	TRBV6-2/TRBV6-3	TRBJ1-2	NA	TGTGCCAGCAGTTACTCGCGGGGGAATGGCTACACCTTC	CASSYSRGNGYTF
NA	TRBV7-9	TRBJ2-1	NA	TGTGCCAGCAGGTCCTTAGGTGATGAGCAGTTCTTC	CASRSLGDEQFF
NA	TRBV12-3/TRBV12-4	TRBJ1-2	NA	TGTGCCAGCACTTTACTCGGGGGAGGCTACACCTTC	CASTLLGGGYTF
NA	TRBV4-2	TRBJ2-3	NA	TGTGCCAGCAGCCAAGAGGCGGGAACTGGCACAGATACGCAGTATTTT	CASSQEAGTGTDTQYF
few	TRBV18	TRBJ1-1	NA	TGTGCCAGCTCCCCGCAGAGCGGGGATGAAGCTTTCTTT	CASSPQSGDEAFF
NA	TRBV5-1	TRBJ2-3	NA	TGCGCCAGCAGCTCCTCGGATTTCGGGACACAAGGCACAGATACGCAGTATTTT	CASSSSDFGTQGTDTQYF
once	TRBV5-1	TRBJ2-5	TRBD2	TGCGCCAGCAGCTTGGCCTCTGCGGGGGATGCAGAGACCCAGTACTTC	CASSLASAGDAETQYF
few	TRBV7-3	TRBJ2-1	NA	TGTGCCAGCAGCTTAAATCCGGAAGGGGTAAAGAGGGGCTACAATGAGCAGTTCTTC	CASSLNPEGVKRGYNEQFF
NA	TRBV25-1	TRBJ1-2	NA	TGTGCCAGCAGTGAAATCGGGCAGAGCCACTATGGCTACACCTTC	CASSEIGQSHYGYTF
once	TRBV7-9	TRBJ2-3	NA	TGTGCCAGCAGCTTAAAGGGGGTCCGCACAGATACGCAGTATTTT	CASSLKGVRTDTQYF
NA	TRBV29-1	TRBJ1-2	NA	TGCAGCGTTGAAGGGGATTCCGACAGGCCCACCTATGGCTACACCTTC	CSVEGDSDRPTYGYTF
NA	TRBV4-2	TRBJ2-1	NA	TGTGCCAGCAGCCAAGACCTTGGCCGTGAGCAGTTCTTC	CASSQDLGREQFF
NA	TRBV7-8	TRBJ2-1	TRBD2	TGTGCCAGCAGCTCCTCCAGTATGTGGGCTAGCGGCTACAATGAGCAGTTCTTC	CASSSSSMWASGYNEQFF
NA	TRBV15	TRBJ2-1	TRBD2	TGTGCCACCAGCAGACGGGGTCCGGGGGGTAGAAACAATGAGCAGTTCTTC	CATSRRGPGGRNNEQFF
once	TRBV6-5	TRBJ1-2	TRBD1	TGTGCCAGCTCAATTGACAGGGCGGCTAACTATGGCTACACCTTC	CASSIDRAANYGYTF
NA	TRBV6-1	TRBJ1-2	NA	TGTGCCAGCAGTGAGGGATTGGGGGCCGGTGGCTACACCTTC	CASSEGLGAGGYTF
few	TRBV7-2	TRBJ1-1	NA	TGTGCCAGCAGCTTAGAGGCCCCGGGTGAGAGGCCAGCTTTCTTT	CASSLEAPGERPAFF
few	TRBV30	TRBJ2-5	TRBD1	TGTGCCTGGGGGGGACAGGGAGAGACCCAGTACTTC	CAWGGQGETQYF
NA	TRBV14	TRBJ2-5	TRBD2	TGTGCCAGCAGCCAAGATCTGCTAGCGGGGGGGGAGACCCAGTACTTC	CASSQDLLAGGETQYF
NA	TRBV10-1	TRBJ2-2	TRBD1	TGCGCCAGCAGTGCTACAGGGGTCACCGGGGAGCTGTTTTTT	CASSATGVTGELFF
NA	TRBV19	TRBJ2-7	TRBD2	TGTGCCAGTAGCTACACCTCGAGCGGGAGTCTCCACGAGCAGTACTTC	CASSYTSSGSLHEQYF
NA	TRBV3-1/TRBV3-2	TRBJ2-1	TRBD2	TGTGCCAGCAGCCAAGGCCTAGCGGGCACCTACAATGAGCAGTTCTTC	CASSQGLAGTYNEQFF
NA	TRBV19	TRBJ1-1	NA	TGTGCCAGTAGTATGAGCACCCGGGGCCCTAGGGGAGCTTTCTTT	CASSMSTRGPRGAFF
NA	TRBV27	TRBJ1-1	NA	TGTGCCAGCAGCACCCACGGAACTGAAGCTTTCTTT	CASSTHGTEAFF
NA	TRBV7-9	TRBJ2-3	NA	TGTGCCAGCAGCTTAACTGAAGGGGTTGCGGGATTAGATACGCAGTATTTT	CASSLTEGVAGLDTQYF
NA	TRBV7-9	TRBJ2-7	TRBD2	TGTGCCAGCAGCTTAGTAATTAGGAAGAGGACTAGCGGCTACGAGCAGTACTTC	CASSLVIRKRTSGYEQYF
NA	TRBV7-9	TRBJ2-7	NA	TGTGCCAGCAGTCAACAGGGCTACGAGCAGTACTTC	CASSQQGYEQYF
NA	TRBV5-8	TRBJ1-5	NA	TGTGCCAGCCACAACAGAGCCCACCGCAATCAGCCCCAGCATTTT	CASHNRAHRNQPQHF
NA	TRBV6-5	TRBJ1-2	TRBD1	TGTGCCAGCAGCCGAGGGACAGGCCAAGGCTACACCTTC	CASSRGTGQGYTF
NA	TRBV18	TRBJ1-5	NA	TGTGCCAGCTCACCAAGGGAAGCGGTTGGGGGACAGCCCCAGCATTTT	CASSPREAVGGQPQHF
once	TRBV7-2	TRBJ1-2	TRBD1	TGTGCCAGCAGCTCCAGGGGGGACTATGGCTACACCTTC	CASSSRGDYGYTF